The entry below describes one T cell receptor (beta chain). Antigen specificity is unknown. These data come from a study of cytomegalovirus exposure and HLA in healthy donors. Across the study: T cells numbering about 179 million yielded approximately 100 million unique TCR beta sequences in an earlier analysis.

The PCR was carried out with 60 Vbeta primers and 13 Jbeta primers. The protocol was immunoSEQ multiplex PCR, while the TCRdb copy is restricted to in-frame clones and leaves out a portion. The sample records about 190,000 clones, roughly 84% being singletons. Study observations and caveats: Judged likely to be a sequencing artifact was a cluster of highly shared sequence variants.

Germline lookup yields CDR1 LNHDA and CDR2 SQIVND (reference sequence). V lost 4 bases, J lost 2 bases, and 10 bases lay in between. This CDR3 spans 14 amino acids. The chain joins TRBV19 to TRBJ2-3; D unresolved. This TCR was sampled from a boy younger than 18 in good health and CMV-seronegative. The sequenced material came from PBMCs. Here the CDR3 DNA reads TGTGCCAGTAGTAGCGCCCCATTCACAGATACGCAGTATTTT. Protein product: CASSSAPFTDTQYF.